This T cell receptor beta chain is from a study of spatial heterogeneity in lung cancer. Turning to the study itself: Fewer alpha-chain than beta-chain sequences were consistently detected. Within raw reads, each unique TCR and UMI combination appeared on average more than ten times.

Individually, TCR cDNA molecules were each labelled with a unique molecular identifier. TCRdb recomputed calls from the 5' RACE reads with MiXCR, one row per CDR3 protein. The sample has about 13,000 distinct CDR3 sequences; about 5.1% are singletons. Germline CDR1 is MNHEY and CDR2 is SVGEGT. The CDR3 sequence is 13 residues long. V was clipped by 7 bases and J by 7 bases; unmatched bases: 2. Indicated time point: sample taken at primary tumor resection. Sequencing was performed on whole RNA extracted from tumor and nontumor lung tissue, or from frozen PBMC, and the material was left unsorted. The donors were 72 patients with non-small cell lung cancer that was early-stage and untreated. This clonotype showed up many times. This beta chain is off target for a library built for alpha chains, so its abundance means little.

The TCR comes from a human donor with early-stage non-small cell lung cancer. The sequences come from lung tumor tissue, collected at surgery. The V gene is TRBV6-2 or TRBV6-3, the J gene TRBJ2-2; 11 bases match TRBD1. The CDR3 here is CASKDRGHGELFF. The CDR3 nucleotides read TGTGCCAGCAAGGACAGGGGGCACGGGGAGCTGTTTTTT.